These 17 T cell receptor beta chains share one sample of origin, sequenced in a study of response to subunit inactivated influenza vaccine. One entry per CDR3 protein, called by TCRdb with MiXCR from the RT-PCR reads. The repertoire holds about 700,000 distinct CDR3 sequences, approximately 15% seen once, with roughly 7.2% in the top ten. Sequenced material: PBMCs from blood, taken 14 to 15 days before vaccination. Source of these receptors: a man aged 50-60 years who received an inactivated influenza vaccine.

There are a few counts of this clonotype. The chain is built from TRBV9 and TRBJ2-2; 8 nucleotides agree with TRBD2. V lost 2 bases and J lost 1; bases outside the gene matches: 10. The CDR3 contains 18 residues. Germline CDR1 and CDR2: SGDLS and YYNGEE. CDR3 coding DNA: TGTGCCAGCAGCGTCCCTAGCGGGCCTTCGTTGAACACCGGGGAGCTGTTTTTT. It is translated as CASSVPSGPSLNTGELFF.

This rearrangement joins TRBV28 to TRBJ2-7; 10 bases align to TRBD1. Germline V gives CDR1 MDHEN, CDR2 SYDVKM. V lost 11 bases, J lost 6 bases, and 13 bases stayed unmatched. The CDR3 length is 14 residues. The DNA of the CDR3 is TGTGCCGGGGCGAGCCGGGACAGGGGACTCGAGCAGTACTTC. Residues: CAGASRDRGLEQYF.

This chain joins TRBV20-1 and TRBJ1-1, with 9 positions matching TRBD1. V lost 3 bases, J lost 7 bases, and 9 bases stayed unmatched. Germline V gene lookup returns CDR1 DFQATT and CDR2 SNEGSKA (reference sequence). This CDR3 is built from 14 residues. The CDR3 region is CSASKIQGAGEAFF. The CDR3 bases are TGCAGTGCTAGCAAGATACAGGGGGCAGGTGAAGCTTTCTTT.

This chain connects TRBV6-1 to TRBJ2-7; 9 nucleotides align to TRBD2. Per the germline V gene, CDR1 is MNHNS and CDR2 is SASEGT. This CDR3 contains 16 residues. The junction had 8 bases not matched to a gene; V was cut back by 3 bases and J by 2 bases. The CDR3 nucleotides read TGTGCCAGCAGTGACGGGGGGCAGCGGGGGGCCTACGAGCAGTACTTC. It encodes CASSDGGQRGAYEQYF.

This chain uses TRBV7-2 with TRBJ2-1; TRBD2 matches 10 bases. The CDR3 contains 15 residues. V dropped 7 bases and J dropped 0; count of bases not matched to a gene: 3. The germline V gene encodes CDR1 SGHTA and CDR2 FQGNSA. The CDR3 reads CASTLAGASYNEQFF. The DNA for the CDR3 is TGTGCCAGCACCCTAGCGGGGGCCTCCTACAATGAGCAGTTCTTC.

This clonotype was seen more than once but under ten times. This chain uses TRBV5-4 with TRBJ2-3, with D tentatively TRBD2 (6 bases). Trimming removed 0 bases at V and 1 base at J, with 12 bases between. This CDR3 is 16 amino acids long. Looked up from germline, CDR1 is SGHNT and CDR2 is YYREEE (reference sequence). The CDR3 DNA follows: TGTGCCAGCAGCTTGGGGTTCGGCGGGGGCACAGATACGCAGTATTTT. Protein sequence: CASSLGFGGGTDTQYF.

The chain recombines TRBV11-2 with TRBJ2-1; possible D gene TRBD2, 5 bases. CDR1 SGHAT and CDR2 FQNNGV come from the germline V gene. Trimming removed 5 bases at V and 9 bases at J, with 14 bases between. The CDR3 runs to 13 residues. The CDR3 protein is CASSPGIIGEQFF. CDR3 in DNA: TGTGCCAGCAGCCCGGGGATTATCGGTGAGCAGTTCTTC.

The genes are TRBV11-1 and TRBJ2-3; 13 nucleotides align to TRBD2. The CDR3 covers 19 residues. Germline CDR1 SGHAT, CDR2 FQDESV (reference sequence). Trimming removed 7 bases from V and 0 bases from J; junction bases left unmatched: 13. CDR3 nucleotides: TGTGCCAGCACCGGACTAGCGGGGGCCCTTGACCTTAGCACAGATACGCAGTATTTT. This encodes CASTGLAGALDLSTDTQYF.

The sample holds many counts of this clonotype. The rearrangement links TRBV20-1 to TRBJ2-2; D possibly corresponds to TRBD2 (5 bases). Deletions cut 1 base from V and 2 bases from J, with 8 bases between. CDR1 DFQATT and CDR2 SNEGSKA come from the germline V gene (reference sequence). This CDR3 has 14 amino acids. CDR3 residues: CSARAGSNTGELFF. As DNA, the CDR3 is TGCAGTGCTAGAGCGGGATCTAACACCGGGGAGCTGTTTTTT.

The CDR3 nucleotides are TGTGCCAGCAGTTTGTCTAGCGGGCGAACCTACAATGAGCAGTTCTTC. Translation: CASSLSSGRTYNEQFF. The chain links TRBV28 to TRBJ2-1, with 8 bases matching TRBD2. The length of the CDR3 is 16 residues. Germline loops: CDR1 MDHEN, CDR2 SYDVKM. The V segment lost 3 bases and the J segment 2 bases; nucleotides outside the gene matches: 6. The entire variable domain, with the rest obtained from reference TRBV28 and TRBJ2-1, is as follows: DVKVTQSSRYLVKRTGEKVFLECVQDMDHENMFWYRQDPGLGLRLIYFSYDVKMKEKGDIPEGYSVSREKKERFSLILESASTNQTSMYLCASSLSSGRTYNEQFFGPGTRLTVL.

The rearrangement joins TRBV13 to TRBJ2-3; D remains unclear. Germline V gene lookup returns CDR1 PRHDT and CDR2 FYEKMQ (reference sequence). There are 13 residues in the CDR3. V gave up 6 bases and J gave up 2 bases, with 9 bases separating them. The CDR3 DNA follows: TGTGCCAGCAGACCTACAGCCACAGATACGCAGTATTTT. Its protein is CASRPTATDTQYF.

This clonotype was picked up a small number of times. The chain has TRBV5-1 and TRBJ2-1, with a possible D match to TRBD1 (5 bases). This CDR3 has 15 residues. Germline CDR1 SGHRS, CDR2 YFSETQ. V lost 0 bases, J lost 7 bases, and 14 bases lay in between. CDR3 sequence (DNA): TGCGCCAGCAGCTTGGAGGGGTTAAGCGTGAATGAGCAGTTCTTC. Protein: CASSLEGLSVNEQFF.

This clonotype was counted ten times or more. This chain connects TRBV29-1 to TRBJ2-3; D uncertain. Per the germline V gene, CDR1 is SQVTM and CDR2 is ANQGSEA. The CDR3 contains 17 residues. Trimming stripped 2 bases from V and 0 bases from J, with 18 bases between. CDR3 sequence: CSVEKGFPLTSTDTQYF. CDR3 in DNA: TGCAGCGTTGAAAAGGGTTTCCCCCTCACTAGCACAGATACGCAGTATTTT.

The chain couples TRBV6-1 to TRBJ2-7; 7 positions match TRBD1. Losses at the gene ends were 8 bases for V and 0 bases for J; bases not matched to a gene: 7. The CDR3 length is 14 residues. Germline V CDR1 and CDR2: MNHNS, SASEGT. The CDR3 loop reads CASAEYRGSYEQYF. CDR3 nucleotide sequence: TGTGCCAGCGCCGAATACAGGGGCTCCTACGAGCAGTACTTC.

The CDR3 coding sequence is TGCGCCAGCAGCTGGGGGCGAGCGTATAGCACAGATACGCAGTATTTT. This gives the protein CASSWGRAYSTDTQYF. The chain has TRBV5-1 and TRBJ2-3; tentative D call: TRBD1 (6 bases). This CDR3 has 16 amino acids. V was cut by 3 bases and J by 0 bases, with 14 bases left in between. The germline CDR1 and CDR2 sequences are SGHRS and YFSETQ.

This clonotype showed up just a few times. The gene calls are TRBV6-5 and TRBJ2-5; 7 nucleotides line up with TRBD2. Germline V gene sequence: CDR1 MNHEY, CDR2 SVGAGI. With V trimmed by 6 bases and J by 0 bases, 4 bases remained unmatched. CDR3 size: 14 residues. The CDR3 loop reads CASSYLADQETQYF. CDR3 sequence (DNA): TGTGCCAGCAGCTATCTAGCGGACCAAGAGACCCAGTACTTC.

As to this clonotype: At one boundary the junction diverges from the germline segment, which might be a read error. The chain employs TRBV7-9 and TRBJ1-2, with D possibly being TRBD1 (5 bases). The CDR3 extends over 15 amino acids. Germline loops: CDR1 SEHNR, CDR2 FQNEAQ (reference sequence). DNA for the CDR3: TGTGTCAGCAGCTTAGGAGGCAGGGCGTCCTATGGCTACACCTTC. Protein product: CVSSLGGRASYGYTF.